These T cell receptor beta chains were read from a single sample in a study of Ad26.COV2.S vaccination and SARS-CoV-2 variants. Profiling relied on immunoSEQ multiplex PCR, and the TCRdb table lists in-frame clones only, not all of them. Of about 410,000 clones listed, approximately 90% are singletons. The material sequenced was peripheral blood, taken in a trial of Ad26.COV2.S vaccine versus placebo. The source is a person between 18 and 65 years old who received the Ad26.COV2.S COVID-19 vaccine or a placebo. Each CDR3 is given with its conserved first and last residue. The D gene is left open where the match is weak.

V gene,D gene,CDR3 protein
TRBV4-3,TRBD2,CASSQEIAGAQETQYF
TRBV4-1,-,CASSPRDVGNTIYF
TRBV4-1,-,CASSPSYYTEAFF
TRBV7-2,-,CASSLLPTDTQYF
TRBV6-5,-,CASSYSVGNYGYTF
TRBV9,-,CASSVFRERFGNTIYF
TRBV14,TRBD1,CASSPRDRVWGYSGANVLTF
TRBV19,-,CASSIAVAVFSYEQYF
TRBV6-5,-,CASSHRGLMGETQYF
TRBV20-1,-,CSARDRVAWFF
TRBV7-9,-,CASSLYGGAVEAFF
TRBV11-3,TRBD1,CASSPRGQGGDTQYF
TRBV25-1,TRBD1,CASTPIRDRVRGVTEAFF
TRBV2,-,CASREQGPGELFF
TRBV28,TRBD1,CASSLGQVLSYEQYF
TRBV6-4,-,CASRARGGQGTLWNTEAFF
TRBV3-1/TRBV3-2,-,CASSQVGDGYTF
TRBV6-5,-,CASSYSRRAGNQPQHF
TRBV30,-,CAWTLRGRSSTDTQYF
TRBV7-2,TRBD2,CASSLPRGVEQYF
TRBV5-5,-,CASSPAGTNSGANVLTF
TRBV12-3/TRBV12-4,-,CASSFNRLEQYF
TRBV6-6,TRBD1,CASSPPLGDRAHYGYTF
TRBV5-8,TRBD1,CASSLSGQGFDEQFF
TRBV23-1,-,CASSQSVETAYQPQHF
TRBV7-9,-,CASSLVQAPNTEAFF
TRBV4-1,-,CASSQPPVLDSPLHF
TRBV27,-,CASSFFSGRAVVNEQFF
TRBV7-9,-,CASNRYWNTEAFF
TRBV7-8,-,CASSRYIGNPYEQYF
TRBV19,-,CASSKVTNYGYTF
TRBV19,-,CASSSTPGGGQFF
TRBV10-2,TRBD1,CASSITGGGTDTQYF
TRBV4-3,-,CASSQSRGGPGTQYF
TRBV5-1,-,CASSQSPPEAFF
TRBV6-5,-,CASSYSTAGNTIYF
TRBV19,TRBD1,CASSITGGLAKNIQYF
TRBV7-2,TRBD1,CASSLPGGFFSGANVLTF
TRBV11-2,-,CASSSLDGGYTF
TRBV7-9,-,CASSLAGGQETQYF
TRBV7-8,-,CASSLGLANTGELFF